This T cell receptor (beta chain) was recorded in a study of untreated major depressive disorder (dated by TCRdb to 2016 to 2018). Regarding the study in general: A cross-sectional case-control design was used to compare T cell phenotype and TCR repertoire between antidepressant-free major depressive disorder patients and individually matched non-depressed controls. The TCRbeta sequencing followed up on differences in Vbeta 5.1, Vbeta 11 and Vbeta 22 usage that flow cytometry had shown in the whole cohort.

The Qiagen DNeasy Blood and Tissue Kit was used to extract total genomic DNA from the purified CD4+ T cells. Following immunoSEQ immunosequencing protocols, the TCRbeta CDR3 region, as defined by IMGT, was amplified and sequenced. On the study's bioinformatics: The immunoSEQ service preprocessed the raw sequence data to correct PCR and sequencing errors. The sequence data were imported into the immunoSEQ Analyzer and were further analyzed using VDJtools v1.0.7. The paired Wilcoxon signed-rank test was applied to assess differences between patients and controls. TCRdb carries this immuneACCESS record with in-frame sequences only. Its versions omit some clonotypes, under half of them owing to an unresolved V gene in the studies checked, with the rest unexplained. D and trimming come from the DNA, and the V and J calls and clone size come from that table. The sample data list about 21,000 clones, and approximately 92% of these were observed just once. The ten largest clones capture 0.31% of the sample.

The germline V gene encodes CDR1 SGHTA and CDR2 FQGNSA. The CDR3 runs 14 amino acids, cysteine and phenylalanine included. The kept DNA is CDR3 alone, 42 bases in frame from the first base. A distance of 8 bases separates the germline ends of V and J, which lose 0 bases and 2 bases respectively. Points on this clone: Its antigen target is currently unknown. The input lacks base qualities; no much larger clone sits a single base away.

The research as a whole found: In every sequenced subject, all of the top five TRBV05-01 clones were private clones. A comparatively small study sample was produced by the strict matching and exclusion criteria, and the generalizability of findings was thereby limited. The sequencing comparisons used one-tailed planned tests on only three preselected Vbeta families. In CD4+ T cells, sequencing confirmed that depressed patients used TRBV05-01 (Vbeta 5.1) more than controls did, with a one-tailed test giving p = 0.040. In the sequencing data, TRBV25-01 and TRBV02-01 usage matched the flow-cytometry pattern but was not statistically significant.

Each depressed patient was pairwise matched to a non-depressed control for sex, age, current smoking status and body mass index. Every participant in the study was of European descent. Controls had no mood disorder either currently or in their lifetime and had a Quick Inventory of Depressive Symptoms-Self Report score of 5 or lower. Participants were excluded if they had major medical conditions, Axis I/II comorbidities, regular medication or illicit drug use, or weekly alcohol intake above 100 g. Around 28 ml of peripheral blood was drawn into EDTA tubes from each participant. Magnetic negative selection with the BD IMag Human CD4 T Lymphocyte Enrichment Set was used to purify CD4+ T cells from thawed PBMCs. Flow cytometry confirmed that the CD4+ enrichment method typically gave about 96% purity. A subgroup of about five case-control pairs, selected blind to chemokine receptor expression and flow-cytometric repertoire skewing results, was subjected to TCRbeta sequencing. Every blood sample was taken in the morning at 8:00 a.m., after which PBMCs were separated out using Ficoll-Hypaque gradient centrifugation. PBMCs were gradually cooled to -80 degrees C for cryopreservation and then kept in liquid nitrogen until assay.

Recombination joined TRBV7-2 with TRBJ2-7; the D assignment is uncertain and may be TRBD1 or TRBD2, with 5 bases supporting each. Sequenced: CD4+ T cells from PBMCs. The TCR originated in a man aged 25 to 45 in good health. DNA sequence: TGTGCCAGCAGCTTAGCGATGGGACCCTACGAGCAGTACTTC. Its protein product is CASSLAMGPYEQYF.